Presented here are 32 T cell receptor beta chains from one specimen sequenced in a study of blood T cell repertoires in COVID-19. Assay used: immunoSEQ multiplex PCR; TCRdb lists only in-frame clones, some missing. The sample records some 170,000 clones, 75% to 90% being singletons. Material for sequencing was PBMCs or T cells enriched from blood (not recorded which). The receptors here all came from a middle-aged man who had recovered from COVID-19.

The chain recombines TRBV3-1 (or the pseudogene TRBV3-2) with TRBJ2-7; D is unclear. V was shortened by 1 base and J by 0 bases, with 13 bases between the two germline ends. CDR3 size: 16 residues. CDR1 and CDR2 (germline): LGHDT, YNNKEL (reference sequence). The CDR3 region has the DNA TGTGCCAGCAGCCAAGGACCAGGTCCAAGCTCCTACGAGCAGTACTTC. Its translation is CASSQGPGPSSYEQYF.

The chain links TRBV21-1 to TRBJ1-4; the table's D call, TRBD1, has no DNA check behind it. TRBV21-1 corresponds to a pseudogene. This CDR3 comprises 16 residues. CDR3 nucleotide sequence: TGTGCCAGCAGCAAATGGTGGGCAGGGCCTAATGAAAAACTGTTTTTT. Protein sequence: CASSKWWAGPNEKLFF.

The chain employs TRBV5-4 and TRBJ2-1; possible D gene TRBD1, 6 bases. CDR3 length equals 15 residues. CDR1 is SGHNT, CDR2 YYREEE, per germline (reference sequence). The V end was cut by 0 bases, the J end by 7 bases, with 14 bases between. The DNA for the CDR3 is TGTGCCAGCAGCTTGGTGGCAGGGGCTGGGAATGAGCAGTTCTTC. Translating it yields CASSLVAGAGNEQFF.

This CDR3 reads CASSPGGGPYNSPLHF. CDR3 nucleotides: TGTGCCAGCAGCCCCGGGGGAGGCCCGTATAATTCACCCCTCCACTTT. V and J are TRBV3-1 (or the pseudogene TRBV3-2) and TRBJ1-6; tentative D call: TRBD1 (5 bases). The V and J ends lost 4 bases and 4 bases respectively, with 14 bases between them. Looked up from germline, CDR1 is LGHDT and CDR2 is YNNKEL (reference sequence). CDR3 size: 16 residues.

The chain couples TRBV19 to TRBJ2-1; 7 bases are a match to TRBD2. After removal of 3 bases from V and 7 bases from J, the junction contained 0 bases not matched to a gene. Germline CDR1 LNHDA, CDR2 SQIVND (reference sequence). The CDR3 spans 12 residues. CDR3 sequence (DNA): TGTGCCAGTAGTATGGGAGGGAATGAGCAGTTCTTC. It yields the protein CASSMGGNEQFF. Full variable domain (rest looked up from reference TRBV19 and TRBJ2-1): DGGITQSPKYLFRKEGQNVTLSCEQNLNHDAMYWYRQDPGQGLRLIYYSQIVNDFQKGDIAEGYSVSREKKESFPLTVTSAQKNPTAFYLCASSMGGNEQFFGPGTRLTVL.

This clone was seen just once. This chain uses TRBV20-1 with TRBJ2-7, with 7 bases aligning to TRBD2. Germline V gives CDR1 DFQATT, CDR2 SNEGSKA (reference sequence). J gave up 4 bases and V 3 bases, and 6 bases lay outside the gene matches. CDR3 length: 13 residues. Written as DNA, the CDR3 is TGCAGTGCTAGTTCGGGGGAGGGGTACGAGCAGTACTTC. Its translation: CSASSGEGYEQYF.

The chain uses TRBV2 and TRBJ1-4; 8 bases line up with TRBD1. Unmatched junction bases numbered 8, after V lost 6 bases and J lost 5 bases. The germline V gene encodes CDR1 SNHLY and CDR2 FYNNEI. CDR3 length equals 15 residues. This chain's CDR3 is CASRFGTGGNEKLFF. The CDR3 DNA reads as TGTGCCAGCAGGTTTGGGACAGGAGGAAATGAAAAACTGTTTTTT.

The chain joins TRBV5-6 to TRBJ2-7; the match to TRBD2 covers 10 bases. V lost 0 bases, J lost 4 bases, and 10 bases stayed unmatched. CDR3 length: 17 residues. Germline CDR1 reads SGHDT; CDR2 reads YYEEEE. This chain's CDR3 is CASSLAGGSGRAYEQYF. The CDR3 nucleotides read TGTGCCAGCAGCTTGGCCGGGGGCAGCGGGAGGGCTTACGAGCAGTACTTC.

V and J are TRBV2 and TRBJ2-5, with a possible D match to TRBD2 (7 bases). This CDR3 contains 13 residues. Trimming removed 8 bases at V and 5 bases at J, with 15 bases between. CDR1 SNHLY and CDR2 FYNNEI come from the germline V gene. The CDR3 loop is CASERGGGETQYF. The CDR3 DNA reads TGTGCCAGCGAGCGGGGAGGGGGGGAGACCCAGTACTTC.

The chain combines TRBV19 with TRBJ2-6, with D perhaps matching TRBD1 (6 bases). The CDR3 contains 14 residues. CDR1 and CDR2 (germline): LNHDA, SQIVND (reference sequence). Trimming removed 8 bases at V and 3 bases at J, with 11 bases between. The CDR3 protein is CASSGAGGANVLTF. CDR3 coding DNA: TGTGCCAGTTCAGGGGCTGGTGGGGCCAACGTCCTGACTTTC.

The chain links TRBV4-1 to TRBJ1-1; 7 nucleotides line up with TRBD1. Germline values: CDR1 MGHRA, CDR2 YSYEKL. The CDR3 runs 17 residues. Trimming cost V 2 bases and J 1 base; bases outside gene matches: 10. CDR3 sequence: CASSQRTGVSPNTEAFF. As DNA, the CDR3 is TGCGCCAGCAGCCAAAGAACAGGGGTTAGTCCGAACACTGAAGCTTTCTTT.

This clone appeared a single time. This rearrangement joins TRBV10-1 to TRBJ1-1; no definite D call. Between the trimmed V and J ends, which lost 6 bases and 4 bases, there was a span of 9 bases. The germline V gene encodes CDR1 WNHNN and CDR2 SYGVQD (reference sequence). The CDR3 covers 12 residues. The CDR3 spells CASSGDTTEAFF. In DNA, the CDR3 is TGCGCCAGCAGCGGGGATACCACTGAAGCTTTCTTT.

V is TRBV30 and J is TRBJ2-2, with TRBD1 identical over 7 bases. CDR1 GTSNPN and CDR2 SVGIG come from the germline V gene (reference sequence). The CDR3 runs 13 residues. CDR3 sequence reads: CASRGRGTGELFF. Written as DNA, the CDR3 is TGTGCTTCAAGGGGGCGCGGCACCGGGGAGCTGTTTTTT.

The chain joins TRBV28 to TRBJ1-4, with D hard to call. With 1 base removed from V and 10 bases from J, the gap between germline ends came to 10 bases. Per the germline V gene, CDR1 is MDHEN and CDR2 is SYDVKM. There are 13 residues in the CDR3. The CDR3 sequence: CASSLSALGKLFF. For the CDR3, the DNA is TGTGCCAGCAGTTTATCAGCGTTGGGAAAACTGTTTTTT. The variable domain in full, completed from reference TRBV28 and TRBJ1-4, reads DVKVTQSSRYLVKRTGEKVFLECVQDMDHENMFWYRQDPGLGLRLIYFSYDVKMKEKGDIPEGYSVSREKKERFSLILESASTNQTSMYLCASSLSALGKLFFGSGTQLSVL.

This sequence joins TRBV9 and TRBJ2-1, with 9 bases that match TRBD1. The V and J ends lost 3 bases and 1 base, in that order; junction bases with no gene match: 2. From germline, CDR1 is SGDLS and CDR2 YYNGEE. CDR3 size: 15 residues. DNA for the CDR3: TGTGCCAGCAGCGGGGACAGGGATTCCTACAATGAGCAGTTCTTC. Amino acids: CASSGDRDSYNEQFF.

J is TRBJ2-1 and V is TRBV6-5; maybe TRBD1 (6 bases). Germline V CDR1 and CDR2: MNHEY, SVGAGI. V dropped 8 bases and J dropped 1 base, with 15 bases sitting between them. CDR3 length: 15 amino acids. CDR3 sequence reads: CASGKTGGSYNEQFF. The CDR3 nucleotides are TGTGCCAGCGGAAAGACAGGCGGTTCCTACAATGAGCAGTTCTTC.

This chain connects TRBV6-5 to TRBJ2-7; TRBD1 agrees at 8 bases. This CDR3 is 14 amino acids long. Germline V CDR1 and CDR2: MNHEY, SVGAGI. V was pared by 10 bases and J by 3 bases, with 11 bases of the junction left unmatched. CDR3 nucleotide sequence: TGTGCCATCGAAAAACCGGGACAGGTCTACGAGCAGTACTTC. This encodes CAIEKPGQVYEQYF.

The chain combines TRBV7-6 with TRBJ1-2, with D unresolved. From germline, CDR1 is SGHVS and CDR2 FNYEAQ. This CDR3 region has 14 residues. Trimming removed 1 base from V and 0 bases from J, with 6 bases in between. CDR3 loop: CASSLDPANYGYTF. The CDR3 DNA reads TGTGCCAGCAGCTTAGACCCAGCTAACTATGGCTACACCTTC.

This sequence joins TRBV27 and TRBJ2-2; 7 bases align to TRBD2. The germline V gene has CDR1 MNHEY and CDR2 SMNVEV (reference sequence). V lost 3 bases and J lost 4; bases outside the gene matches: 8. The CDR3 covers 16 residues. The DNA for the CDR3 is TGTGCCAGCAGTTTTAGAAGCGGGACGGGCACCGGGGAGCTGTTTTTT. Translated, it gives CASSFRSGTGTGELFF.

The chain recombines TRBV19 with TRBJ2-1; possible D gene TRBD1, 6 bases. V lost 7 bases and J lost 3, with 16 bases in between. The CDR3 extends over 15 amino acids. Germline values: CDR1 LNHDA, CDR2 SQIVND (reference sequence). DNA of the CDR3: TGTGCCAGTAACTTCGACAGGTCTAACTACAATGAGCAGTTCTTC. Amino acid sequence: CASNFDRSNYNEQFF.

The rearrangement joins TRBV28 to TRBJ1-2; 8 bases are shared with TRBD1. J was trimmed by 7 bases and V by 10 bases; bases with no gene match: 11. CDR1 and CDR2 (germline): MDHEN, SYDVKM. The CDR3 consists of 13 residues. Here the CDR3 DNA reads TGTGCCACAAAGGACAGGGTTCTACTTGGCTACACCTTC. Protein sequence: CATKDRVLLGYTF.

CDR3 sequence: CASGYLRGLGGGNQPQHF. The CDR3 DNA follows: TGTGCCAGCGGATACCTCAGGGGGCTAGGAGGAGGCAATCAGCCCCAGCATTTT. V usage is TRBV28 and J usage is TRBJ1-5; 8 bases align to TRBD1. The CDR3 length is 18 residues. Losses at the gene ends were 8 bases for V and 2 bases for J; bases not matched to a gene: 17. From germline, CDR1 is MDHEN and CDR2 SYDVKM.

This rearrangement joins TRBV5-1 to TRBJ2-3; 10 bases agree with TRBD1. The V segment lost 5 bases and the J segment 0 bases; nucleotides outside the gene matches: 18. Per germline, CDR1 SGHRS and CDR2 YFSETQ. The CDR3 length is 20 residues. The CDR3 DNA sequence: TGCGCCAGCAGTCGCACGACCGGGACAGGGGTTGGTAGGAGCACAGATACGCAGTATTTT. Translating gives CASSRTTGTGVGRSTDTQYF.

This clone was counted between two and nine times. The chain has TRBV3-1 (or the pseudogene TRBV3-2) and TRBJ1-5; unclear D gene. Trimming left V 9 bases short and J 7 bases short, with 7 bases between. The germline V gene has CDR1 LGHDT and CDR2 YNNKEL (reference sequence). The CDR3 extends over 10 amino acids. CDR3 DNA sequence: TGTGCCAGTACTCGGCAGCCCCAGCATTTT. This sequence encodes CASTRQPQHF.

Only a few counts were recorded for this clone. The gene calls are TRBV12-3 or TRBV12-4 and TRBJ1-1; D gene uncertain. The CDR3 is 13 amino acids. The germline V and J ends were trimmed by 3 bases and 5 bases, with 10 bases remaining between them. The CDR3 is CASSFPPNTEAFF. Written as DNA, the CDR3 is TGTGCCAGCAGTTTCCCCCCCAATACTGAAGCTTTCTTT.

This clone was counted between two and nine times. The CDR3 loop reads CASSPGQGQNQPQHF. CDR3 bases: TGTGCCAGCAGTCCCGGACAGGGTCAGAATCAGCCCCAGCATTTT. The chain has TRBV6-5 and TRBJ1-5; TRBD1 agrees at 8 bases. The V gene end was trimmed by 5 bases and the J gene end by 4 bases; junction bases not matched to a gene: 7. The CDR3 extends over 15 amino acids. Germline values: CDR1 MNHEY, CDR2 SVGAGI.

V gene TRBV2 combines with J gene TRBJ1-4; D unclear. V was pared by 11 bases and J by 6 bases, with 16 bases between. From germline, CDR1 is SNHLY and CDR2 FYNNEI. This CDR3 is built from 13 residues. Here the CDR3 reads CAQQRELDEKLFF. The CDR3 DNA follows: TGTGCCCAGCAGAGGGAATTGGATGAAAAACTGTTTTTT.

This clone is medium-sized within its sample. The chain couples TRBV12-5 to TRBJ1-3; TRBD1 matches at 8 bases. The trim removed 3 bases at V and 5 bases at J, leaving 24 bases unmatched. The CDR3 sequence is 21 residues long. The germline CDR1 and CDR2 sequences are LGHNT and FRNRAP. CDR3 loop: CASGFHSVLWDRRTLRNTIYF. DNA for the CDR3: TGTGCTAGTGGTTTTCACTCTGTCCTTTGGGACAGGAGAACACTCCGAAACACCATATATTTT.

The chain couples TRBV7-2 to TRBJ1-2, with D unresolved. This CDR3 region has 15 residues. Trimming cost V 5 bases and J 4 bases, with 17 bases left between them. Per germline, CDR1 SGHTA and CDR2 FQGNSA. The CDR3 protein is CASSPRNIRVYGYTF. The CDR3 DNA follows: TGTGCCAGCAGCCCTCGGAACATCCGGGTCTATGGCTACACCTTC.

The chain uses TRBV19 and TRBJ2-3, with a tentative D call TRBD1 (6 bases). Germline assignment: CDR1 LNHDA and CDR2 SQIVND (reference sequence). V was cut by 5 bases and J by 6 bases, with 12 bases left in between. The CDR3 consists of 13 residues. DNA of the CDR3: TGTGCCAGTAGTGGCAGGGGAGAGGATACGCAGTATTTT. Translated: CASSGRGEDTQYF.

The chain carries TRBV5-1 and TRBJ2-7; 8 bases line up with TRBD2. The CDR3 is 14 residues long. V lost 4 bases to trimming and J lost 3 bases; unmatched junction nucleotides: 6. The germline CDR1 and CDR2 sequences are SGHRS and YFSETQ. The CDR3 here is CASSQMTSVYEQYF. Written as DNA, the CDR3 is TGCGCCAGCAGCCAAATGACTAGCGTCTACGAGCAGTACTTC.

The rearrangement links TRBV12-5 to TRBJ1-5; no clear D gene. The ends were cut back, 3 bases at V and 4 bases at J, with 7 bases in the middle. The germline V gene encodes CDR1 LGHNT and CDR2 FRNRAP. The length of the CDR3 is 13 residues. Here the CDR3 reads CASGFLQNQPQHF. Here the CDR3 DNA reads TGTGCTAGTGGTTTCTTACAGAATCAGCCCCAGCATTTT.